This entry features one T cell receptor beta chain sequence. Treatment meaning: randomized to nivolumab then ipilimumab (arm A) or the reverse (arm B). Sorted cells were live CD3+CD8+, lacking CD19 and CD56, from PBMCs. The data were obtained in a study of sequential checkpoint blockade in melanoma. Background on the study: First-line arms were nivolumab then ipilimumab, or the reverse, randomized 1:1. Both treatment sequences were followed by maintenance nivolumab.

The CDR3 runs 16 residues. Germline values: CDR1 MNHEY, CDR2 SMNVEV (reference sequence). The V end was cut by 4 bases, the J end by 4 bases, with 17 bases between. Profiling relied on immunoSEQ multiplex PCR, and the TCRdb table lists in-frame clones only, not all of them. The profile shows roughly 11,000 clones, roughly 83% of them singletons. The sample was CD8+ T cells sorted from blood (inferred from file names), taken from a patient given nivolumab and ipilimumab in sequence. This TCR derives from a human donor with melanoma. V and J are TRBV27 and TRBJ1-5, with a tentative D call TRBD1 (6 bases). CDR3 DNA sequence: TGTGCCAGCAGTTCCCTCGGCGGGGGCATAAATCAGCCCCAGCATTTT. Protein product: CASSSLGGGINQPQHF.